This T cell receptor beta chain was recorded in a study of cytomegalovirus exposure and HLA in healthy donors. General observations from the study: In a later analysis, TCR association rates varied by HLA locus: DRB1 most, HLA-C fewest. Earlier analysis found most TCR beta V segments productive about 90% or about 30% of the time. Immune exposure information comprised only CMV serostatus. Sequencing had likely introduced a cluster of highly shared sequence variants as an artifact.

This PCR relied on a set of 60 Vbeta primers and 13 Jbeta primers. TCRdb's table, derived via immunoSEQ multiplex PCR, lists solely in-frame clones and lacks some. Altogether 150,000 to 200,000 clones are present, over 60% being singletons, with the ten largest covering 2.5% to 3.5%. Germline V gives CDR1 MNHNY, CDR2 SVGAGI (reference sequence). V dropped 6 bases and J dropped 4; count of bases not matched to a gene: 12. CDR3 size: 16 residues. Of note for this clone: No antigen is known for it.

The V gene is TRBV6-6, the J gene TRBJ2-1; 7 bases are shared with TRBD2. The clonotype comes from a male donor in good health and CMV-seronegative. The sample taken for sequencing was PBMCs. The DNA of the CDR3 is TGTGCCAGCAGATATGTTGGGGGGGAGGGGTACAATGAGCAGTTCTTC. Translation: CASRYVGGEGYNEQFF.